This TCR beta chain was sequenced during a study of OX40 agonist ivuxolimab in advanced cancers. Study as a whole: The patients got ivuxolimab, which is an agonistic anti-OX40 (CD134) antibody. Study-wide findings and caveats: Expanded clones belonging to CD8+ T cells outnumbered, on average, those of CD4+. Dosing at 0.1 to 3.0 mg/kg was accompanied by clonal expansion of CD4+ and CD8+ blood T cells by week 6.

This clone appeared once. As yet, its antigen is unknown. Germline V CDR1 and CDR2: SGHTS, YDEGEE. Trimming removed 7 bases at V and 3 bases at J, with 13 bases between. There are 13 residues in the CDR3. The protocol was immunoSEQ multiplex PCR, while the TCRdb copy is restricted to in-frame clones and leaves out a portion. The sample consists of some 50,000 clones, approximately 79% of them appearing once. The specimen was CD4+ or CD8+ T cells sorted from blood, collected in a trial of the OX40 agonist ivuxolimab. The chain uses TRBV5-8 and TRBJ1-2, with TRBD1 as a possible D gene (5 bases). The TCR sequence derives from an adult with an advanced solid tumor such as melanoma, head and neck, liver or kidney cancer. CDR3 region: CASFTGADYGYTF. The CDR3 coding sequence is TGTGCCAGCTTTACAGGTGCCGACTATGGCTACACCTTC.